The entry below gives a single T cell receptor (beta chain) sequence along with its context. Its antigen is not known. The data belong to a study of CD8 T cells in ankylosing spondylitis. The TCR beta libraries were generated through quantitative 5'-RACE incorporating molecular barcodes. TCRdb redid the calling of the 5' RACE reads with MiXCR, one entry per CDR3 protein. Of about 140,000 distinct CDR3 sequences in the sample, 7.5% to 9.5% were seen once. Study-level results: Previous work reported some of these motif variants in the synovial fluid and blood of reactive arthritis. Reported data indicate significant enrichment of disease-linked clones within matched ankylosing spondylitis synovial fluid. Clones linked to the disease showed a CD8+ phenotype. They occurred at relatively low frequencies in peripheral blood.

This CDR3 contains 14 residues. Germline CDR1 reads MNHEY; CDR2 reads SVGAGI. V was trimmed by 5 bases and J by 8 bases, leaving 13 bases between them. J is TRBJ1-6 and V is TRBV6-5, with D perhaps matching TRBD1 (6 bases). The receptor comes from a male donor with ankylosing spondylitis. The sample taken for sequencing was synovial fluid, either unsorted or a sorted T cell fraction (not recorded which). CDR3 sequence: CASSHRDKHSPLHF. CDR3 coding DNA: TGTGCCAGCAGTCACCGGGACAAGCATTCACCCCTCCACTTT.